The following is a T cell receptor (beta chain) sequence with its context. Its antigen is unknown. The final CDR3 position lacks the conserved phenylalanine or tryptophan, pointing to a likely read error. TCRdb reprocessed the multiplex PCR reads with MiXCR, giving one entry per CDR3 protein. Among 180,000 or so distinct CDR3 sequences listed, around a third were seen once. The data were taken from a study of breast tumors, draining lymph nodes, adjacent tissues. Broader study findings: Compared with basal-like, luminal-like tumors shared significantly more repertoire with nontumor tissue.

Breast cancer patients provided tissue from their axillary draining lymph nodes. This CDR3 is 17 amino acids long. The germline gives CDR1 KGHDR, CDR2 SFDVKD. V lost 3 bases, J lost 0 bases, and 15 bases lay in between. The V gene is TRBV24-1, the J gene TRBJ2-3; D is perhaps TRBD1 (6 bases). Sequences were obtained from axillary lymph node tissue. The receptor was derived from a female donor with breast cancer. Some clones in this sample may be carry-over from other donors' samples. The CDR3 region has the DNA TGTGCCACCAGTGATAGATGTCGACAGGATAGCACAGATACGCAGTATCAT. The encoded protein is CATSDRCRQDSTDTQYH.